The rows below give T cell receptor beta chains drawn from one sample of a study of cytomegalovirus exposure and HLA in healthy donors. The repertoire was sequenced with immunoSEQ multiplex PCR; TCRdb's copy has only in-frame clones and lacks some. The table includes 150,000 to 200,000 clones, around 76% detected once. The sequencing sample was made of PBMCs. These receptors all come from a man aged 35 to 55 in good health and CMV-seronegative. Both conserved end residues are part of each CDR3. The D gene is left open where the match is weak. Clone size is not always given. Where it is, it says once, few, many or a class for expanded clones.

>NA|NA|TRBV28|TRBJ2-1
CASSRGGAGYNEQFF
TGTGCCAGCAGTCGCGGCGGGGCCGGGTACAATGAGCAGTTCTTC
>NA|NA|TRBV19|TRBJ1-4
CASSIAPGWEKLFF
TGTGCCAGTAGTATAGCGCCCGGGTGGGAAAAACTGTTTTTT
>NA|TRBD1|TRBV5-1|TRBJ2-5
CASSLGQTETQYF
TGCGCCAGCAGCCTGGGACAGACAGAGACCCAGTACTTC
>NA|TRBD1|TRBV7-8|TRBJ1-5
CASSSMGRDRGPRISPQHF
TGTGCCAGCAGCTCGATGGGCAGGGACAGGGGACCTCGTATTAGTCCCCAGCATTTT
>NA|NA|TRBV15|TRBJ1-2
CATSQGNYGYTF
TGTGCCACCAGCCAGGGTAACTATGGCTACACCTTC
>NA|TRBD2|TRBV27|TRBJ2-3
CASSRPGLAGGPTQYF
TGTGCCAGCAGTCGTCCGGGACTAGCGGGGGGGCCGACGCAGTATTTT
>NA|NA|TRBV14|TRBJ2-2
CASKGLTNTGELFF
TGTGCCAGCAAGGGGCTTACGAACACCGGGGAGCTGTTTTTT
>NA|TRBD1|TRBV28|TRBJ1-4
CASSMDRGGEKLFF
TGTGCCAGCAGCATGGACAGGGGAGGTGAAAAACTGTTTTTT
>NA|TRBD2|TRBV5-1|TRBJ2-5
CASSLSGGGGAQETQYF
TGCGCCAGCAGCTTGTCCGGGGGCGGGGGGGCGCAAGAGACCCAGTACTTC
>once|TRBD2|TRBV6-1|TRBJ2-7
CASSENAGGPREQYF
TGTGCCAGCAGTGAGAACGCGGGGGGGCCGCGGGAGCAGTACTTC
>NA|TRBD2|TRBV6-5|TRBJ2-7
CASKERGGAHEQYF
TGTGCCAGCAAGGAACGCGGGGGGGCGCACGAGCAGTACTTC
>NA|NA|TRBV7-7|TRBJ2-1
CASSLGGVGVPSEQFF
TGTGCTAGCAGCTTAGGGGGGGTCGGCGTACCGAGTGAGCAGTTCTTC
>few|NA|TRBV5-4|TRBJ2-7
CASSRDPGGSYEQYF
TGTGCCAGCAGCCGCGACCCCGGGGGTTCCTACGAGCAGTACTTC
>NA|TRBD2|TRBV4-3|TRBJ2-7
CASSQETSRQYF
TGCGCCAGCAGCCAAGAGACTAGCAGGCAGTACTTC
>NA|TRBD2|TRBV9|TRBJ2-3
CASSDPRGRGGYTDTQYF
TGTGCCAGCAGCGACCCACGGGGGCGGGGGGGATACACAGATACGCAGTATTTT
>NA|NA|TRBV27|TRBJ1-5
CASSSAGGDQPQHF
TGTGCCAGCAGTTCGGCCGGCGGGGATCAGCCCCAGCATTTT
>NA|NA|TRBV4-3|TRBJ2-3
CASSQYEGFADTQYF
TGCGCCAGCAGCCAATACGAGGGATTTGCGGATACGCAGTATTTT
>few|NA|TRBV2|TRBJ1-5
CASSEERGSNQPQHF
TGTGCCAGCAGCGAAGAAAGGGGTAGCAATCAGCCCCAGCATTTT
>NA|NA|TRBV5-1|TRBJ2-7
CASSAGLGYEQYF
TGCGCCAGCAGCGCGGGACTGGGCTACGAGCAGTACTTC
>NA|NA|TRBV11-2|TRBJ2-2
CASSSGLRSNTGELFF
TGTGCCAGCAGCTCAGGACTACGTTCGAACACCGGGGAGCTGTTTTTT
>NA|NA|TRBV27|TRBJ2-3
CASSRGKGSTDTQYF
TGTGCCAGCAGCCGGGGGAAGGGCAGCACAGATACGCAGTATTTT
>NA|NA|TRBV7-6|TRBJ1-3
CASSLGSGSSGNTIYF
TGTGCCAGCAGCTTAGGGTCAGGGTCCTCTGGAAACACCATATATTTT